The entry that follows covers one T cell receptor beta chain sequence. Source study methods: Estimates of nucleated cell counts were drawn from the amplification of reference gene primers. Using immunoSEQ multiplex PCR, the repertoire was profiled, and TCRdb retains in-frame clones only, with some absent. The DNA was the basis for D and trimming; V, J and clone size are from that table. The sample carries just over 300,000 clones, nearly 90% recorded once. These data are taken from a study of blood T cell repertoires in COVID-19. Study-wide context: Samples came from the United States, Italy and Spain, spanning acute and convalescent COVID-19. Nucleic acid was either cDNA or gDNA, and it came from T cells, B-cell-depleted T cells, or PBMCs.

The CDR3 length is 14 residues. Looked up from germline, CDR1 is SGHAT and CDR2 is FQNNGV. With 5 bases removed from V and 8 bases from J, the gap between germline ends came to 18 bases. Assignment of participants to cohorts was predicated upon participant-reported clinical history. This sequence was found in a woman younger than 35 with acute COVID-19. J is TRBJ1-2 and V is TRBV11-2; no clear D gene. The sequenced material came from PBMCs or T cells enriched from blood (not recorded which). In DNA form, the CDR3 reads TGTGCCAGCAGCGACCCGGGCTCTCGAGGGGGCTACACCTTC. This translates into CASSDPGSRGGYTF.